This TCR beta chain stems from a study of breast tumors, draining lymph nodes, adjacent tissues. Axillary draining lymph nodes of breast cancer patients supplied the node samples. Study findings and constraints: Luminal-like breast cancer showed significantly higher tumor–nontumor repertoire similarity than basal-like.

The CDR3 sequence is 15 residues long. The germline V gene encodes CDR1 SGDLS and CDR2 YYNGEE. Concerning this clonotype: Its antigen is currently unknown. This may be a read error: a much more frequent sequence differs by one nucleotide.

TCRdb independently ran MiXCR on the multiplex PCR reads; one entry per CDR3 protein. The repertoire consists of some 130,000 distinct CDR3 sequences, with more than 20% occurring once and the leading ten covering 2.5% to 3%. This sequence was found in a female donor with breast cancer. Some clones in this sample may be carry-over from other donors' samples. The sequencing input was axillary lymph node tissue. The chain has TRBV9 and TRBJ2-1; weak D call: TRBD1 (6 bases). The CDR3 region is CASSARGRSYNGQFF. CDR3 nucleotides: TGTGCCAGCAGCGCCAGGGGAAGATCCTACAATGGGCAGTTCTTC. Based on the CDR3 plus reference TRBV9 and TRBJ2-1, the full variable domain is DSGVTQTPKHLITATGQRVTLRCSPRSGDLSVYWYQQSLDQGLQFLIQYYNGEERAKGNILERFSAQQFPDLHSELNLSSLELGDSALYFCASSARGRSYNGQFFGPGTRLTVL.